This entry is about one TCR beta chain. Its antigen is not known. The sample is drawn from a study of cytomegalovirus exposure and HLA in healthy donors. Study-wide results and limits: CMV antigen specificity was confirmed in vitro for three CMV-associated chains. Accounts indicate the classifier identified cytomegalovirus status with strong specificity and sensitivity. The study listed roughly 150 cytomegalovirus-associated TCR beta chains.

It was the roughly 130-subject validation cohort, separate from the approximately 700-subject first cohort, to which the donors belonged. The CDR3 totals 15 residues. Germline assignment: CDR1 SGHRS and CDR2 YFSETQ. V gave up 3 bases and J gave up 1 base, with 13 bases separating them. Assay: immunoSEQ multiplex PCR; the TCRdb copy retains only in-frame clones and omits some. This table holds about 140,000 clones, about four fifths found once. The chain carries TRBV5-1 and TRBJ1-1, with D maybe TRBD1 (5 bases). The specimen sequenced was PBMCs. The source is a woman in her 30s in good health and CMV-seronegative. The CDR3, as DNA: TGCGCCAGCAGCTGGCAGGGTAGGCCGAACACTGAAGCTTTCTTT. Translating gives CASSWQGRPNTEAFF.